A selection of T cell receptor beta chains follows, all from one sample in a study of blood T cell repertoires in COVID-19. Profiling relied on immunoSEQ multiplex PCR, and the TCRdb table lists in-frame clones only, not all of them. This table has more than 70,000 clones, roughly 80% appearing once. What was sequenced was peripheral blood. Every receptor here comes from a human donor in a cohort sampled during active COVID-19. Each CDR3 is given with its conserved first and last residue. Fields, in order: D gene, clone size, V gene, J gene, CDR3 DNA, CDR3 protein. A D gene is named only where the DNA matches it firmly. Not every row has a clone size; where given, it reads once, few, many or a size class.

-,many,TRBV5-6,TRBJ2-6,TGTGCCAGCAGGCGGCAGGGTTCTGGGGCCAACGTCCTGACTTTC,CASRRQGSGANVLTF
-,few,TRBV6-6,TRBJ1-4,TGTGCCAGCAGTCGTTCAGGGAAAGCTAATGAAAAACTGTTTTTT,CASSRSGKANEKLFF
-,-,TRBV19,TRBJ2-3,TGTGCCAGTGTTAGTCCGCCAGATACGCAGTATTTT,CASVSPPDTQYF
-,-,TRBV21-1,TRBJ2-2,TGTGCCAGCAGCAACTGGGGCGGGGCGCCGAACACCGGGGAGCTGTTTTTT,CASSNWGGAPNTGELFF
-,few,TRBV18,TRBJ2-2,TGTGCCAGCTCGCCATCCCCCCCTTCCGGGGAGCTGTTTTTT,CASSPSPPSGELFF
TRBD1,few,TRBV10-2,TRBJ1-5,TGCGCCAGCAGTCTCAACTCAGGGGGGAATCAGCCCCAGCATTTT,CASSLNSGGNQPQHF
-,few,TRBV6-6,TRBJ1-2,TGTGCCAGCAGTTATCAGGGTGATGGCTACACCTTC,CASSYQGDGYTF
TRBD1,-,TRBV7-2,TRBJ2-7,TGTGCCAGCAGCACCGAATCGACAGGGATCCGCGAGCAGTACTTC,CASSTESTGIREQYF
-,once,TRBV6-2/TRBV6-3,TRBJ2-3,TGTGCCAGCGGCCTTCATACTAGCCAAACAGATACGCAGTATTTT,CASGLHTSQTDTQYF
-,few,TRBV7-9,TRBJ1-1,TGTGCCAGCAGCTTAGCCGGGATTTACACTGAAGCTTTCTTT,CASSLAGIYTEAFF
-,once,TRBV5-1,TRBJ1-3,TGCGCCAGCAGCACTGGACAGATCTCTGGAAACACCATATATTTT,CASSTGQISGNTIYF
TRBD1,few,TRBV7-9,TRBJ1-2,TGTGCCAGCAGCTTTGGGACAGGGTATGGCTACACCTTC,CASSFGTGYGYTF
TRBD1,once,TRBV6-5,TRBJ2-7,TGTGCCAGCAGTTACCGGACAGGGAGGTACGAGCAGTACTTC,CASSYRTGRYEQYF
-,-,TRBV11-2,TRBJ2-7,TGTGCCAGCAGCTTAGAGCCCCCCCGGGGTTTGTCCTACGAGCAGTACTTC,CASSLEPPRGLSYEQYF
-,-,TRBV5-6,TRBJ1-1,TGTGCCAGCAGCTTTATAGAAAACACTGAAGCTTTCTTT,CASSFIENTEAFF